The 17 T cell receptor beta chains reported below all come from one sample, sequenced in a study of CD8 T cells in ankylosing spondylitis. Study conclusions and caveats: It appeared that ankylosing spondylitis blood was characterized by a TCR beta motif of under ten highly homologous variants.

Via MiXCR, TCRdb re-called the 5' RACE reads, giving one row per CDR3 protein. The table has over 450,000 distinct CDR3 sequences, 12% seen once. These receptors' antigens are unknown. Sequenced material: blood, either unsorted or a sorted T cell fraction (not recorded which). The receptor source for this set is a male donor with ankylosing spondylitis.

The chain combines TRBV2 with TRBJ2-1; D unresolved. This CDR3 contains 13 residues. From germline, CDR1 is SNHLY and CDR2 FYNNEI. Trimming took off 3 bases at V and 9 bases at J, with 12 bases between the two ends. CDR3 residues: CASSEETWGEQFF. The CDR3 nucleotides are TGTGCCAGCAGTGAGGAGACCTGGGGTGAGCAGTTCTTC.

The chain joins TRBV5-1 to TRBJ1-1; D is uncertain. The V end was cut by 7 bases, the J end by 0 bases, with 16 bases between. The germline CDR1 and CDR2 sequences are SGHRS and YFSETQ. The CDR3 has 15 residues. CDR3 bases: TGCGCCAGCTCGCCGAGGACCACCGTGAACACTGAAGCTTTCTTT. It encodes CASSPRTTVNTEAFF.

The V call is TRBV12-3 or TRBV12-4, the J call TRBJ2-7; D is unclear. The CDR3 runs to 13 residues. The germline V and J ends were trimmed by 5 bases and 4 bases, with 12 bases remaining between them. CDR3: CASSGSRSYEQYV. The CDR3 DNA reads as TGTGCCAGCAGTGGGTCTAGATCGTACGAGCAGTACGTC.

This clonotype came up a few times. This chain uses TRBV9 with TRBJ1-4; D is possibly TRBD1 (5 bases). The CDR3 is 15 amino acids. Germline CDR1 is SGDLS and CDR2 is YYNGEE. V was cut by 3 bases and J by 6 bases, with 15 bases left in between. CDR3 residues: CASSEQGRDDEKLFF. CDR3 DNA: TGTGCCAGCAGCGAGCAGGGACGGGATGATGAAAAACTGTTTTTT.

This clonotype was seen more than once but under ten times. V gene TRBV7-8 combines with J gene TRBJ2-3; 7 bases map to TRBD2. The CDR3 contains 15 residues. Per germline, CDR1 SGHVS and CDR2 FQNEAQ. The V segment lost 4 bases and the J segment 4 bases; nucleotides outside the gene matches: 8. This CDR3 is CASSSAGTTSDTQYF. The CDR3 coding sequence is TGTGCCAGCAGCTCGGCCGGGACTACATCAGATACGCAGTATTTT.

This clonotype was observed a single time. The chain links TRBV3-1 to TRBJ2-2; no reliable D call. Trimming took 2 bases from V and 3 from J, leaving 7 bases between them. The CDR3 sequence is 14 residues long. Germline V lookup: CDR1 LGHDT, CDR2 YNNKEL (reference sequence). CDR3 sequence reads: CASSQITDTGELFF. The CDR3 DNA reads TGTGCCAGCAGCCAAATAACAGACACCGGGGAGCTGTTTTTT.

This clonotype has a count of ten or more. V and J are TRBV12-3 or TRBV12-4 and TRBJ1-2; D ambiguous. V lost 7 bases and J 0 bases, leaving 18 bases between the germline ends. The CDR3 covers 16 residues. CDR3 protein: CASTPSISLANYGYTF. DNA of the CDR3: TGTGCCAGCACCCCGTCGATCTCGTTAGCTAACTATGGCTACACCTTC.

This clonotype was detected ten times or more. The gene calls are TRBV24-1 and TRBJ2-1, with 10 positions matching TRBD2. The germline gives CDR1 KGHDR, CDR2 SFDVKD. The V and J ends lost 5 bases and 1 base, in that order; junction bases with no gene match: 4. This CDR3 has 16 amino acids. CDR3 loop: CATSVIAGGSYNEQFF. CDR3 DNA: TGTGCCACCAGTGTGATAGCGGGAGGTTCCTACAATGAGCAGTTCTTC.

This chain connects TRBV7-9 to TRBJ1-1, with TRBD1 as a possible D gene (6 bases). Trimming removed 4 bases at V and 3 bases at J, with 15 bases between. This CDR3 region has 15 residues. Germline CDR1 reads SEHNR; CDR2 reads FQNEAQ (reference sequence). The CDR3 is CASSSSQGWDTEAFF. The CDR3 region has the DNA TGTGCCAGCAGCTCTTCCCAGGGGTGGGACACTGAAGCTTTCTTT.

This chain connects TRBV7-2 to TRBJ2-7, with TRBD2 matching over 10 bases. The CDR3 has 16 residues. J gave up 0 bases and V 2 bases, and 4 bases lay outside the gene matches. Germline CDR1 and CDR2: SGHTA and FQGNSA. CDR3 sequence (DNA): TGTGCCAGCAGCTTAACTAGCGGGATTCCCTCCTACGAGCAGTACTTC. Amino acid sequence: CASSLTSGIPSYEQYF.

This clonotype was seen more than once but under ten times. The V call is TRBV7-9, the J call TRBJ2-7, with a weak D call TRBD2 (5 bases). Trimming removed 5 bases from V and 5 bases from J, with 13 bases in between. Germline V lookup: CDR1 SEHNR, CDR2 FQNEAQ (reference sequence). This CDR3 region has 13 residues. CDR3: CASSPTSAHEQYF. The CDR3 DNA follows: TGTGCCAGCAGCCCCACTAGTGCCCACGAGCAGTACTTC.

This clonotype was counted only a few times. The rearrangement uses TRBV19 and TRBJ2-3, with 9 bases identical to TRBD2. Germline CDR1 and CDR2: LNHDA and SQIVND (reference sequence). J lost 5 bases, V lost 3 bases, and 6 bases had no gene match. This CDR3 has 15 amino acids. The CDR3 reads CASSITSGFGDTQYF. The CDR3 DNA follows: TGTGCCAGTAGTATCACTAGCGGGTTCGGAGATACGCAGTATTTT.

CDR3 bases: TGTGCCAGCAGCTTACAGGACAACACTGAAGCTTTCTTT. It encodes CASSLQDNTEAFF. The genes are TRBV7-2 and TRBJ1-1; D not certain. This CDR3 region has 13 residues. Trimming took 2 bases from V and 2 from J, leaving 6 bases between them. CDR1 is SGHTA and CDR2 is FQGNSA in the germline V gene. The full variable domain, completed using reference TRBV7-2 and TRBJ1-1, is GAGVSQSPSNKVTEKGKDVELRCDPISGHTALYWYRQSLGQGLEFLIYFQGNSAPDKSGLPSDRFSAERTGGSVSTLTIQRTQQEDSAVYLCASSLQDNTEAFFGQGTRLTVV.

This clonotype was detected a few times. The genes are TRBV6-1 and TRBJ1-5; tentatively, D is TRBD1 (6 bases). With 2 bases removed from V and 7 bases from J, the gap between germline ends came to 12 bases. This CDR3 region has 14 residues. Germline values: CDR1 MNHNS, CDR2 SASEGT. The CDR3 is CASSELGQWQPQHF. The CDR3 DNA reads TGTGCCAGCAGTGAACTGGGACAATGGCAGCCCCAGCATTTT.

This clonotype was detected ten times or more. The V call is TRBV5-1, the J call TRBJ2-7; possible D gene TRBD2, 6 bases. Germline values: CDR1 SGHRS, CDR2 YFSETQ. This CDR3 is built from 12 residues. Deletions cut 7 bases from V and 6 bases from J, with 14 bases between. Here the CDR3 reads CASGGVPGEQYF. CDR3 nucleotides: TGCGCCAGCGGCGGGGTCCCCGGCGAGCAGTACTTC.

This clonotype was observed at least ten times. The chain employs TRBV29-1 and TRBJ2-1, with a tentative D call TRBD1 (6 bases). Germline CDR1 reads SQVTM; CDR2 reads ANQGSEA. CDR3 length: 13 residues. Trimming took 0 bases from V and 10 from J, leaving 13 bases between them. CDR3 sequence reads: CSVEDPGVREQFF. The CDR3 region has the DNA TGCAGCGTTGAAGATCCAGGGGTTCGGGAGCAGTTCTTC.

This clonotype was observed a few times. V is TRBV3-1 and J is TRBJ2-1; D unclear. Germline V gene lookup returns CDR1 LGHDT and CDR2 YNNKEL (reference sequence). The CDR3 length is 16 residues. With 1 base removed from V and 2 bases from J, the gap between germline ends came to 12 bases. For the CDR3, the DNA is TGTGCCAGCAGCCAAGCCCTCAGCATAGCCTACAATGAGCAGTTCTTC. Protein sequence: CASSQALSIAYNEQFF.